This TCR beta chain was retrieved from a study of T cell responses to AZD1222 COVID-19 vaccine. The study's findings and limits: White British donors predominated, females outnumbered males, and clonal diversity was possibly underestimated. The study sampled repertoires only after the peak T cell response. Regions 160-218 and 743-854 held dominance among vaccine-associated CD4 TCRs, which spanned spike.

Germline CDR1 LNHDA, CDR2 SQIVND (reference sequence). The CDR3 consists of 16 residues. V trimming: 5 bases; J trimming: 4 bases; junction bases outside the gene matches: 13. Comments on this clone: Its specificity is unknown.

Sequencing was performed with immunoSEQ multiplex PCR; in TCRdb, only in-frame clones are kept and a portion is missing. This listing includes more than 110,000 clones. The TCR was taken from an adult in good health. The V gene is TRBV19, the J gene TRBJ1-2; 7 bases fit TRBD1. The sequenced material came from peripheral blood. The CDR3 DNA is TGTGCCAGTAGTTCCCGAACAGGGGATGTCGGCTATGGCTACACCTTC. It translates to CASSSRTGDVGYGYTF.